Sequencing of this T cell receptor beta chain was carried out in a study of T-cell memory formation after mild COVID-19. MiXCR, run by TCRdb on the 5' RACE reads, gives a single entry per CDR3 protein. The sample has roughly 320,000 distinct CDR3 sequences; around 28% are singletons. This clonotype was seen a handful of times. Its target is unknown. The J segment lost 4 bases and the V segment lost 3 bases, leaving 13 bases of the junction unmatched. The germline gives CDR1 SEHNR, CDR2 FQNEAQ (reference sequence). There are 19 residues in the CDR3. Study findings and constraints: From day 15 to 85, contracting clones were balanced between CD4 and CD8, whereas later expanders leaned toward CD4+.

The sample was PBMCs or a T cell subset sorted from them (not recorded which). This receptor was obtained from an adult woman who had mild COVID-19 (a few samples of this study predate the infection). Cell type and time point are not known. This chain links TRBV7-9 with TRBJ2-5; 14 nucleotides align to TRBD2. CDR3 in DNA: TGTGCCAGCAGCTTGAGGTGGACTAGCGGGGGGCCGGCCCCAGAGACCCAGTACTTC. This codes for CASSLRWTSGGPAPETQYF.